The sample holds a few counts of the clone carrying this TCR beta chain. The antigen remains unidentified. Sequencing of DNA taken from cultured CD4+ T cells relied on the Oncomine TCR Beta short-read assay. MiXCR was run by TCRdb on the PCR reads, yielding one entry per CDR3 protein. The sample lists some 15,000 distinct CDR3 sequences, 52% occurring once. This entry is derived from a study of vaccination and CD4 T cells after COVID-19. The V end lost 5 bases, the J end lost 7 bases, and 11 bases lay between the germline ends. Germline V gene lookup returns CDR1 LNHDA and CDR2 SQIVND (reference sequence). There are 12 residues in the CDR3. Notes on the study in general: The study found median SARS-CoV-2-reactive clonotypes rising from about 20 to 38, not significantly. Spike mono-reactivity held for 304 of 307 vaccine-specific clones in convalescent patients.

The treatment: approximately nine-day PBMC culture with coronavirus spike peptide pools or control peptides (ViraFEST assay). ViraFEST used peptide pools to expand antigen-specific T cells and subsequently sequenced their TCRs. The clonotype was recovered from a human donor who had recovered from COVID-19. The J gene is TRBJ1-1, the V gene TRBV19; D unresolved. The sample was CD4+ T cells from blood, cultured in vitro. The CDR3 nucleotides read TGTGCCAGTAGTCTCCGGTCCTTTGAAGCTTTCTTT. Amino acid sequence: CASSLRSFEAFF.